This T cell receptor beta chain was sequenced during a study of cytomegalovirus exposure and HLA in healthy donors. This clone was picked up a small number of times. The PCR employed 60 Vbeta primers together with 13 Jbeta primers. Measured with immunoSEQ multiplex PCR; TCRdb has only the in-frame clones, and not every one. Here the sample spans 150,000 or so clones, under 80% being singletons. CDR3 length equals 15 residues. The V gene's germline CDR1 is MDHEN and CDR2 SYDVKM. V gave up 6 bases and J gave up 2 bases; unmatched junction bases: 10. The source of this sequence is a man younger than 35 in good health and CMV-seropositive. Source material: PBMCs. The chain carries TRBV28 and TRBJ2-7; 7 bases match TRBD1. Here the CDR3 reads CASRQGWTGTYEQYF. The CDR3 DNA reads as TGTGCCAGCAGGCAGGGTTGGACAGGTACCTACGAGCAGTACTTC.